This TCR beta chain was captured by sequencing in a study of control samples from healthy donors and cancer patients. Looked up from germline, CDR1 is SGHTS and CDR2 is YDEGEE. The CDR3 sequence is 10 residues long. The V end lost 3 bases, the J end lost 13 bases, and 5 bases lay between the germline ends. This table comes from immunoSEQ multiplex PCR, and its TCRdb copy is limited to in-frame clones, with some not included. The data show 100,000 to 150,000 clones, with about 93% seen just once and around 2.5% held by the top ten. The receptor was isolated from a man aged 18 to 29 in good health. The specimen was blood. The chain employs TRBV5-8 and TRBJ1-6; D is undetermined. CDR3: CASSSGPLHF. CDR3 nucleotides: TGTGCCAGCAGCTCCGGTCCCCTCCACTTT.